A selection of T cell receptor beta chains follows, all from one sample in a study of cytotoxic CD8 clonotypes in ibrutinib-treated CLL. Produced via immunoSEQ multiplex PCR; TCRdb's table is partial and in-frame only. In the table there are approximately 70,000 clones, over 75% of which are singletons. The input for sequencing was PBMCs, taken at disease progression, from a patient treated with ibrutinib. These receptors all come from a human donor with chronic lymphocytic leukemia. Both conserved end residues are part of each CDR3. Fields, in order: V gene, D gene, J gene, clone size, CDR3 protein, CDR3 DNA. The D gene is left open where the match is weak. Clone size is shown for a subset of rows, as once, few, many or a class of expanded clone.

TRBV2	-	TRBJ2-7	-	CASSGPRDNTYEQYF	TGTGCCAGCAGCGGTCCCCGGGACAATACCTACGAGCAGTACTTC
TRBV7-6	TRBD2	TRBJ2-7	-	CASSLSASGGHYEQYF	TGTGCCAGCAGCTTATCGGCTAGCGGGGGTCACTACGAGCAGTACTTC
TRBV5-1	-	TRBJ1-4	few	CASSLAGATNEKLFF	TGCGCCAGCAGCTTGGCAGGCGCAACTAATGAAAAACTGTTTTTT
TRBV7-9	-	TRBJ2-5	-	CASRLRGETQYF	TGTGCCAGCCGCCTTAGGGGTGAGACCCAGTACTTC
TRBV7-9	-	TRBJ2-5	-	CATKGGRQETQYF	TGTGCCACCAAGGGGGGAAGACAAGAGACCCAGTACTTC
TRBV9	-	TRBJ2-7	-	CASSVGGVSKQYF	TGTGCCAGCAGCGTCGGGGGAGTGTCTAAGCAGTACTTC
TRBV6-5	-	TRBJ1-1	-	CASSYGLEVNTEAFF	TGTGCCAGCAGTTACGGACTTGAGGTGAACACTGAAGCTTTCTTT
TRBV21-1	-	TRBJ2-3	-	CASSLGAPSTDTQYF	TGTGCCAGCAGCCTCGGGGCCCCTAGCACAGATACGCAGTATTTT
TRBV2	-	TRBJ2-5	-	CASSELGYQETQYF	TGTGCCAGCAGTGAATTAGGGTACCAAGAGACCCAGTACTTC
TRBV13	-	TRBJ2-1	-	CASSWESRKGQFF	TGTGCCAGCAGCTGGGAATCTCGCAAGGGGCAGTTCTTC
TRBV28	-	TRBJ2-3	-	CASKRGGRTDTQYF	TGTGCCAGCAAGAGGGGGGGCCGGACAGATACGCAGTATTTT
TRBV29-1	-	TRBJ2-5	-	CSVGTDEETQYF	TGCAGCGTTGGGACAGACGAAGAGACCCAGTACTTC
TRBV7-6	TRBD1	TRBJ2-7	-	CASSPWFGGQGLYEQYF	TGTGCCAGCAGCCCCTGGTTTGGTGGACAGGGCTTGTACGAGCAGTACTTC
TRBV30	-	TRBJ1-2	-	CAWERVGGHGYTF	TGTGCCTGGGAACGGGTGGGGGGCCATGGCTACACCTTC
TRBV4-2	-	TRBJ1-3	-	CASSVTAGTGNTIYF	TGTGCCAGCAGCGTTACGGCAGGGACTGGAAACACCATATATTTT
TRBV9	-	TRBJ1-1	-	CASSVSGRSTEAFF	TGTGCCAGCAGCGTTTCAGGGCGGAGCACTGAAGCTTTCTTT